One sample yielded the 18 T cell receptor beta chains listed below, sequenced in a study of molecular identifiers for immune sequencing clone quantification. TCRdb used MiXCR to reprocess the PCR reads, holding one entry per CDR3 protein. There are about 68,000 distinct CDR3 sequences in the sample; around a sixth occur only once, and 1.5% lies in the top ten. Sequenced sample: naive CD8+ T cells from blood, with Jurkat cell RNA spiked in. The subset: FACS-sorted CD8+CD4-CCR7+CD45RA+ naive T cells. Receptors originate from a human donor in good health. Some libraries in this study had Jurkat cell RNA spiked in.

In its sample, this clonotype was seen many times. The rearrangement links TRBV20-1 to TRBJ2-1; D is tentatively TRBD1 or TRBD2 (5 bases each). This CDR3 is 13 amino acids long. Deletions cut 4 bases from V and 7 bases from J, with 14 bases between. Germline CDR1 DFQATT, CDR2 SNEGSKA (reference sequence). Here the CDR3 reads CSATWDGDNEQFF. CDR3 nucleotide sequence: TGCAGTGCTACCTGGGACGGCGATAATGAGCAGTTCTTC.

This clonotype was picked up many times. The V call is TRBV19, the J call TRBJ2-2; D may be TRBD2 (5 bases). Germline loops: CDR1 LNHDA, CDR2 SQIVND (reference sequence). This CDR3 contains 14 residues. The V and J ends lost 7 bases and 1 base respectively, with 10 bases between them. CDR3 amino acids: CASTGGLNTGELFF. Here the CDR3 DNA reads TGTGCCAGTACGGGCGGGCTGAACACCGGGGAGCTGTTTTTT.

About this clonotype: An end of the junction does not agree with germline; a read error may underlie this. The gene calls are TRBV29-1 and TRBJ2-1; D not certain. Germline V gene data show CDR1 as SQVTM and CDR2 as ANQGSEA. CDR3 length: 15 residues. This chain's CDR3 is CSAERPYVPYNEQFF. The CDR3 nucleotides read TGCAGCGCTGAAAGACCTTATGTACCATACAATGAGCAGTTCTTC.

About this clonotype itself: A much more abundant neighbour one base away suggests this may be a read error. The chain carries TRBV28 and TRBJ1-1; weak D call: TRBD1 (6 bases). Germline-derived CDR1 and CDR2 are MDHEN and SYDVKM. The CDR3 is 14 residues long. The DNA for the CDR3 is TGTGCCAGCAGTTTACGGGGGGCGGGGACTGAAGCTTTATTT. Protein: CASSLRGAGTEALF.

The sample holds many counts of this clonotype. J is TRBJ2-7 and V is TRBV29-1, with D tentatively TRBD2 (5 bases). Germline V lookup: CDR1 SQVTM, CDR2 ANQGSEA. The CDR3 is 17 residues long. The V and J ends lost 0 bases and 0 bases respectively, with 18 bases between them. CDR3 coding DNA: TGCAGCGTTGAAGAACTTGGTCGCGGGCCTAGCTCCTACGAGCAGTACTTC. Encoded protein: CSVEELGRGPSSYEQYF.

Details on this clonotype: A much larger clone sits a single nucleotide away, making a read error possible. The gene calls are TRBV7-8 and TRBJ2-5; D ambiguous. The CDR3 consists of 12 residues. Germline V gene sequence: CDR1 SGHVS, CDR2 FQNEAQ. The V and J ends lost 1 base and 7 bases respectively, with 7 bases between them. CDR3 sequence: CASSLGEGTQYF. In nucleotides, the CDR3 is TGTGCCAGCAGCTTAGGGGAAGGGACCCAGTACTTC. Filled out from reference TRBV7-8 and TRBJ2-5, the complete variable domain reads GAGVSQSPRYKVAKRGQDVALRCDPISGHVSLFWYQQALGQGPEFLTYFQNEAQLDKSGLPSDRFFAERPEGSVSTLKIQRTQQEDSAVYLCASSLGEGTQYFGPGTRLLVL.

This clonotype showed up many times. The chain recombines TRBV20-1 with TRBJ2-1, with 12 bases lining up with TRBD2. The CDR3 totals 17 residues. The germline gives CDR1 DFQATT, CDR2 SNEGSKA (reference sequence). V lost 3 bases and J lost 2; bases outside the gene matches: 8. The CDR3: CSARDPLAGGPYNEQFF. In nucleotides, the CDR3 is TGCAGTGCTAGGGACCCCCTAGCGGGAGGGCCCTACAATGAGCAGTTCTTC.

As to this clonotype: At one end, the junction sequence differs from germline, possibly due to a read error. This chain's CDR3 is CTSSLRYNFGGEADTDTQYF. Here the CDR3 DNA reads TGCACCAGCAGCTTACGCTACAACTTTGGGGGAGAGGCCGACACAGATACGCAGTATTTT. This sequence joins TRBV7-2 and TRBJ2-3, with D perhaps being TRBD1 or TRBD2 (5 bases each). This CDR3 has 20 amino acids. Per germline, CDR1 SGHTA and CDR2 FQGNSA. Based on the CDR3 plus reference TRBV7-2 and TRBJ2-3, the full variable domain is GAGVSQSPSNKVTEKGKDVELRCDPISGHTALYWYRQSLGQGLEFLIYFQGNSAPDKSGLPSDRFSAERTGGSVSTLTIQRTQQEDSAVYLCTSSLRYNFGGEADTDTQYFGPGTRLTVL.

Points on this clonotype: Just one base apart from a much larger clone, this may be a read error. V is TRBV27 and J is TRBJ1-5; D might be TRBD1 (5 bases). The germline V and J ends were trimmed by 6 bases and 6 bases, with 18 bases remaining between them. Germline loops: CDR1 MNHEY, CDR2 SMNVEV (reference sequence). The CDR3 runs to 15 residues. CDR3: CASRTYGADSQPQHF. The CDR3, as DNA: TGTGCCAGCAGAACCTATGGGGCAGACAGTCAGCCCCAGCATTTT.

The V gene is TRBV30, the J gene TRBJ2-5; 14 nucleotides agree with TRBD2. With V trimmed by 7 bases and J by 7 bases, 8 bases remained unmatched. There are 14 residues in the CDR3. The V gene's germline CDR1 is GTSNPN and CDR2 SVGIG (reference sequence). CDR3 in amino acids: CALGLAGAGRTQYF. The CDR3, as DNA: TGTGCCTTGGGACTAGCGGGAGCCGGGCGGACCCAGTACTTC.

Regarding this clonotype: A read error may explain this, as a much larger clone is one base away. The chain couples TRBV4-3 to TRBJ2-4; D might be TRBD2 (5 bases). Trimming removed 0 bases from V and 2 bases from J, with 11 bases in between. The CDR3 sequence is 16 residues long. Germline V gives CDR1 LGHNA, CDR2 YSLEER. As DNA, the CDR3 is TGCGCCAGCAGCCAAGATCGGGATGCGTCCAAAAACATTCAGTACTTC. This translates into CASSQDRDASKNIQYF.

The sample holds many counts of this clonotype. CDR3 nucleotides: TGTGCCAGCATCACCGGCGCTACGGACAATGGCTACACCTTC. Protein product: CASITGATDNGYTF. This chain joins TRBV2 and TRBJ1-2; D may be TRBD1 (5 bases). V was trimmed by 7 bases and J by 6 bases, leaving 18 bases between them. Germline-derived CDR1 and CDR2 are SNHLY and FYNNEI. The CDR3 length is 14 residues.

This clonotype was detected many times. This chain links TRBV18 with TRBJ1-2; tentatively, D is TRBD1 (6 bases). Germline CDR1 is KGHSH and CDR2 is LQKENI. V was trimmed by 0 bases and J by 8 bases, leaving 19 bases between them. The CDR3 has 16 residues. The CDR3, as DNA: TGTGCCAGCTCACCACCCCAGTTACCAGGGGTGAGCGGCTACACCTTC. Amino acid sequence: CASSPPQLPGVSGYTF.

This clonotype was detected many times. The CDR3 spells CASSLVPAAYEQYF. For the CDR3, the DNA is TGCGCCAGCAGCTTGGTTCCAGCCGCCTACGAGCAGTACTTC. This rearrangement joins TRBV5-1 to TRBJ2-7; D call uncertain. The V end was cut by 0 bases, the J end by 2 bases, with 9 bases between. There are 14 residues in the CDR3. CDR1 is SGHRS and CDR2 is YFSETQ in the germline V gene.

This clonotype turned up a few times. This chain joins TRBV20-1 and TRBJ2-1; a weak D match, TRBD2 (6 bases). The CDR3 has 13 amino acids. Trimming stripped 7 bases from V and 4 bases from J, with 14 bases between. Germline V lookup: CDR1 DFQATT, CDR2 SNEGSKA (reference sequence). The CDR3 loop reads CSGLAPTYNEQFF. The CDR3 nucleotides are TGCAGTGGGCTAGCGCCTACATACAATGAGCAGTTCTTC.

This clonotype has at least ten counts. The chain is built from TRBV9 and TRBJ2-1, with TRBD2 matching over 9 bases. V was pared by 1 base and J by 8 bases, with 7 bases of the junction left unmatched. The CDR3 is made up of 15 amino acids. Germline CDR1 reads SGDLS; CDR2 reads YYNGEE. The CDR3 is CASSVFSGSGDEQFF. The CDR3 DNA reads TGTGCCAGCAGCGTATTTAGCGGGAGCGGCGATGAGCAGTTCTTC.

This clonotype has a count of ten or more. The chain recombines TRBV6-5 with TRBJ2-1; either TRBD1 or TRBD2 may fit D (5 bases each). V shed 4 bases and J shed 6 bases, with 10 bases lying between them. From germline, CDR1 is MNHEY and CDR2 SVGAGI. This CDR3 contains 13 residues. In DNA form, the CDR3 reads TGTGCCAGCAGTTTAACCGGGACCAATGAGCAGTTCTTC. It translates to CASSLTGTNEQFF.

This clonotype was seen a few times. DNA for the CDR3: TGTGCCAGCAGATTTGGGGGACAGCCTAATGAAAAACTGTTTTTT. Its translation: CASRFGGQPNEKLFF. The V call is TRBV12-3 or TRBV12-4, the J call TRBJ1-4, with 7 bases fitting TRBD1. The length of the CDR3 is 15 residues. V was pared by 6 bases and J by 3 bases, with 7 bases of the junction left unmatched.